This is a list of T cell receptor beta chains from one sample in a study of brain T cells in children with intractable seizures. Assay used: immunoSEQ multiplex PCR; TCRdb lists only in-frame clones, some missing. In the table there are hundreds of thousands of clones, over 90% of which are singletons. Sample: peripheral blood, taken more than 4 months after surgery. The origin of the receptors is a boy under three years old with tuberous sclerosis and intractable seizures. Each CDR3 is given with its conserved first and last residue. A D gene is named only where the DNA matches it firmly. A row's size may be missing; if present it is once, few, many or a size class.

TRBV19,TRBD1,-,TRBJ1-6,CASSMTGSPDFSYNSPLHF,TGTGCCAGTAGTATGACAGGGTCTCCCGACTTCTCCTATAATTCACCCCTCCACTTT
TRBV11-2,-,-,TRBJ2-2,CASSLWVGRGNGVELFF,TGTGCCAGCAGCTTATGGGTTGGTCGCGGAAACGGTGTGGAGCTGTTTTTT
TRBV5-6,-,-,TRBJ1-2,CASSFPIGVSYGYTF,TGTGCCAGCAGCTTTCCTATCGGGGTTAGCTATGGCTACACCTTC
TRBV5-1,TRBD2,-,TRBJ2-5,CASSLAQRGDQETQYF,TGCGCCAGCAGCTTGGCTCAGCGGGGGGATCAAGAGACCCAGTACTTC
TRBV19,-,-,TRBJ2-1,CASSIKGSYNEQFF,TGTGCCAGTAGTATAAAGGGATCCTACAATGAGCAGTTCTTC
TRBV7-9,-,-,TRBJ1-5,CASSLDSQNQPQHF,TGTGCCAGCAGCTTAGATTCCCAGAATCAGCCCCAGCATTTT
TRBV7-6,TRBD1,-,TRBJ1-2,CASSLDAGQMYGYTF,TGTGCCAGCAGCTTAGATGCGGGACAGATGTATGGCTACACCTTC
TRBV2,-,-,TRBJ1-5,CASNFQLNQPQHF,TGTGCCAGTAACTTCCAACTCAATCAGCCCCAGCATTTT
TRBV7-9,TRBD2,-,TRBJ2-3,CASSLATSGSTDTQYF,TGTGCCAGCAGCTTAGCGACTAGCGGGAGCACAGATACGCAGTATTTT
TRBV11-2,TRBD2,-,TRBJ2-1,CASSRGLAGSYNEQFF,TGTGCCAGCAGCCGGGGACTAGCGGGATCCTACAATGAGCAGTTCTTC
TRBV2,-,-,TRBJ2-3,CASRSSGTGPDTQYF,TGTGCCAGCAGGTCCTCCGGGACTGGCCCAGATACGCAGTATTTT
TRBV6-4,-,once,TRBJ2-1,CASSPRTGEQFF,TGTGCCAGCAGTCCTAGGACGGGTGAGCAGTTCTTC
TRBV9,TRBD1,few,TRBJ1-2,CASSVVGQGNYGYTF,TGTGCCAGCAGCGTAGTTGGACAGGGGAACTATGGCTACACCTTC
TRBV3-1/TRBV3-2,-,-,TRBJ1-3,CASSQGDGNTIYF,TGTGCCAGCAGCCAAGGAGATGGAAACACCATATATTTT
TRBV6-1,-,-,TRBJ2-1,CASSEAPFEIF,TGTGCCAGCAGTGAAGCCCCGTTTGAGATCTTC
TRBV6-2/TRBV6-3,-,-,TRBJ2-7,CASSLTARDSAWQYF,TGTGCCAGCAGTTTAACCGCTCGCGACTCCGCTTGGCAGTACTTC
TRBV6-6,-,once,TRBJ2-2,CASMRNTGELFF,TGTGCCAGCATGCGGAACACCGGGGAGCTGTTTTTT
TRBV16,-,-,TRBJ1-4,CASSLQGEDEKLFF,TGTGCCAGCAGCCTACAGGGTGAGGATGAAAAACTGTTTTTT
TRBV7-8,TRBD1,-,TRBJ1-6,CASRKDRALEYNSPLHF,TGTGCCAGCAGAAAAGACAGGGCTTTAGAGTATAATTCACCCCTCCACTTT
TRBV7-3,-,-,TRBJ2-3,CASSLTAGDTQYF,TGTGCCAGCAGCCTAACTGCGGGGGATACGCAGTATTTT
TRBV5-1,-,-,TRBJ2-2,CASSLPGELFF,TGCGCCAGCAGCTTGCCCGGGGAGCTGTTTTTT
TRBV3-1/TRBV3-2,-,-,TRBJ1-4,CASSHPAGTNNEKLFF,TGTGCCAGCAGCCACCCGGCCGGGACTAATAATGAAAAACTGTTTTTT